The rows below give T cell receptor beta chains drawn from one sample of a study of shared clonotypes between healthy human individuals. Measured with immunoSEQ multiplex PCR; TCRdb has only the in-frame clones, and not every one. The sample lists about 460,000 clones, roughly 80% seen once, with more than 10% in the top ten. Specimen: PBMCs. Source of these receptors: a middle-aged woman in good health. Some clones in this sample may be carry-over from other donors' samples. Each CDR3 is given with its conserved first and last residue. D genes are given only for firm matches. Rows give clone size only sometimes, using once, few, many, or a class for an expanded clone.

D,J,size,V,DNA,CDR3
TRBD2,TRBJ2-7,-,TRBV5-1,TGCGCCAGCAGAGGACTAGCGAAATACGAGCAGTACTTC,CASRGLAKYEQYF
-,TRBJ1-5,-,TRBV5-4,TGTGCCAGCAGCTTGGACGGGCTTAGCAATCAGCCCCAGCATTTT,CASSLDGLSNQPQHF
TRBD2,TRBJ2-7,-,TRBV7-8,TGTGCCAGCAGCTTATGGGGGGAGCGGGAGTTGCTGTACGAGCAGTACTTC,CASSLWGERELLYEQYF
-,TRBJ2-2,many,TRBV14,TGTGCCAGCAGCCAAGAGTGGACAATCGGGGAGCTGTTTTTT,CASSQEWTIGELFF
TRBD2,TRBJ2-7,-,TRBV4-1,TGCGCCAGCAGCCAGCCCGCTAGCGGGCGTTCCTACGAGCAGTACTTC,CASSQPASGRSYEQYF
-,TRBJ1-1,-,TRBV30,TGTGCCTGGAGTGCACACAGGAGCACTGAAGCTTTCTTT,CAWSAHRSTEAFF
-,TRBJ2-7,-,TRBV5-4,TGTGCCAGCAGCTTGGGGGCTAGGGAGCAGTACTTC,CASSLGAREQYF
-,TRBJ1-1,-,TRBV14,TGTGCCAGCAGCCAAGTTGGGGGGGCTGAAGCTTTCTTT,CASSQVGGAEAFF
-,TRBJ2-5,-,TRBV30,TGTGCCTGGAGTAAGGGTTTGGGGAACCAAGAGACCCAGTACTTC,CAWSKGLGNQETQYF
-,TRBJ2-5,-,TRBV10-3,TGTGCCATCAGTGAAGGGGGGAGCGGAAGAGGAACGGAGACCCAGTACTTC,CAISEGGSGRGTETQYF
-,TRBJ2-3,-,TRBV7-9,TGTGCCAGCAGCTTAGGGCTCAGCTCCGATACGCAGTATTTT,CASSLGLSSDTQYF
TRBD1,TRBJ1-2,-,TRBV7-2,TGTGCCAGCAGCTTGGACAGGGGGCGATACTATGGCTACACCTTC,CASSLDRGRYYGYTF
-,TRBJ1-5,-,TRBV5-4,TGTGCCAGCAGTACCGGGGGCGGAGGCAATCAGCCCCAGCATTTT,CASSTGGGGNQPQHF
-,TRBJ1-2,few,TRBV2,TGTGCCAGCAGTGAGTTCGGGGGGCCTAACTATGGCTACACCTTC,CASSEFGGPNYGYTF
-,TRBJ2-5,-,TRBV21-1,TGTGCCAGCAGCAAAGAGGGCGGGAGAACACAAGAGACCCAGTACTTC,CASSKEGGRTQETQYF
TRBD1,TRBJ2-7,many,TRBV5-8,TGTGCCAGCAGCTTCGGACAGGGGACCTACGAGCAGTACTTC,CASSFGQGTYEQYF
TRBD2,TRBJ2-5,-,TRBV5-1,TGCGCCAGCAGCTTGACGGCGGGGGGCCAAGAGACCCAGTACTTC,CASSLTAGGQETQYF
TRBD1,TRBJ1-4,-,TRBV9,TGTGCCAGCAGCGACCTTGGACAGGGGCATGATGAAAAACTGTTTTTT,CASSDLGQGHDEKLFF
-,TRBJ2-3,many,TRBV11-2,TGTGCCAGCAGCTTAGTCCAGGGAGGCACAGATACGCAGTATTTT,CASSLVQGGTDTQYF
-,TRBJ2-1,-,TRBV7-2,TGTGCCAGCAGCTTAGTAGGCGGGGTGGACTACAATGAGCAGTTCTTC,CASSLVGGVDYNEQFF
-,TRBJ2-7,-,TRBV5-1,TGCGCCAGCAGCTCAGGACCTAACTCCTACGAGCAGTACTTC,CASSSGPNSYEQYF
-,TRBJ2-3,-,TRBV30,TGTGCCTGGAGTGTAGTAGGGGTATCAAACCTAGATACGCAGTATTTT,CAWSVVGVSNLDTQYF
-,TRBJ1-5,few,TRBV4-2,TGTGCCAGCAGCCAAGGTTCGGGGAACAATCAGCCCCAGCATTTT,CASSQGSGNNQPQHF
-,TRBJ2-3,-,TRBV2,TGTGCCAGCAGACGGTCGGCTGCTACTAGCACAGATACGCAGTATTTT,CASRRSAATSTDTQYF
-,TRBJ2-7,-,TRBV6-6,TGTGCCAGCCGCCGGAAGGGCGAGCAGTACTTC,CASRRKGEQYF
TRBD2,TRBJ2-1,few,TRBV19,TGTGCCAGTAGTATTAGGGCGGGAGTTGAGCAGTTCTTC,CASSIRAGVEQFF
-,TRBJ2-1,-,TRBV9,TGTGCCAGCAGCGTAGAGGGGGAGCAGTTCTTC,CASSVEGEQFF
-,TRBJ1-2,-,TRBV10-3,TGTGCCATCAGTGAGTCGGAGGGAGGTTACACCTTC,CAISESEGGYTF
-,TRBJ2-2,-,TRBV29-1,TGCAGCGTCCGCCAGGGGAACACCGGGGAGCTGTTTTTT,CSVRQGNTGELFF